This passage covers 32 T cell receptor beta chains from one sample sequenced in a study of T cells in Graves' hyperthyroidism and ophthalmopathy (dated by TCRdb to the late 2010s). Library prep was done by multiplex PCR. These reads were obtained on an Illumina HiSeq 2000. The TCR beta CDR3 regions were amplified from RNA transcripts. The TCR CDR3 was subjected to a first round of RT-PCR using the HTBI primer set and the Qiagen OneStep RT-PCR kit. TCRdb reprocessing: public reads trimmed at Q25 with fastp, clones called with MiXCR, in-frame beta chains kept. Each CDR3 protein gets just one entry, which takes the most common genes and DNA from the rows behind it. This sample lists 410,000 or so distinct CDR3 sequences; 14% to 15% were detected once. Over 10% of the sample comes from the top ten. Input material: blood. The origin of the receptors is a man in his late teens or twenties with Graves' ophthalmopathy.

This clonotype has at least ten counts. V is TRBV5-1 and J is TRBJ1-2; 8 bases align to TRBD1. J was trimmed by 4 bases and V by 3 bases; bases with no gene match: 5. CDR1 and CDR2 from the germline V gene are SGHRS and YFSETQ. This CDR3 is 14 amino acids long. The CDR3, as DNA: TGCGCCAGCAGCTCCGGACAGGGTGCCTATGGCTACACCTTC. Translated, it gives CASSSGQGAYGYTF.

This clonotype was seen a few times. A much larger clone differs by one base, so this may be a read error. This chain links TRBV6-1 with TRBJ1-1; the D gene is possibly TRBD1 (6 bases). With 6 bases removed from V and 4 bases from J, the gap between germline ends came to 12 bases. Germline loops: CDR1 MNHNS, CDR2 SASEGT. The CDR3 loop spans 13 amino acids. CDR3 in amino acids: CASRPIGGTEAFF. The CDR3, as DNA: TGTGCCAGCAGGCCCATAGGGGGCACTGAAGCTTTCTTT.

This clonotype has ten or more counts. The chain carries TRBV11-2 and TRBJ2-5; 11 bases map to TRBD1. This CDR3 has 15 amino acids. Losses at the gene ends were 1 base for V and 4 bases for J; bases not matched to a gene: 2. Germline loops: CDR1 SGHAT, CDR2 FQNNGV. In nucleotides, the CDR3 is TGTGCCAGCAGCTTAGCTGGACAGGGGGCAGAGACCCAGTACTTC. Its protein is CASSLAGQGAETQYF.

J is TRBJ1-2 and V is TRBV28; D call uncertain. The CDR3 length is 15 residues. The V and J ends lost 5 bases and 4 bases respectively, with 17 bases between them. CDR1 MDHEN and CDR2 SYDVKM come from the germline V gene. This chain's CDR3 is CASSTNPRGSYGYTF. The CDR3 nucleotides are TGTGCCAGCAGTACCAACCCCCGGGGAAGCTATGGCTACACCTTC.

The chain employs TRBV12-3 or TRBV12-4 and TRBJ1-5; 11 bases agree with TRBD1. The CDR3 extends over 13 amino acids. V was pared by 5 bases and J by 6 bases, with 0 bases of the junction left unmatched. The chain's CDR3 is CASSGTGGQPQHF. CDR3 in DNA: TGTGCCAGCAGTGGGACAGGGGGTCAGCCCCAGCATTTT.

This clonotype was counted at least ten times. The CDR3 DNA sequence: TGTGCCAGCAGCCACTATGGGGCTAGCGGGGGCACGACGGAGACCCAGTACTTC. Translating gives CASSHYGASGGTTETQYF. The rearrangement uses TRBV3-1 and TRBJ2-5, with 10 bases lining up with TRBD2. CDR3 length: 18 amino acids. CDR1 and CDR2 from the germline V gene are LGHDT and YNNKEL (reference sequence). J was trimmed by 5 bases and V by 3 bases; bases with no gene match: 15.

This clonotype showed up many times. The genes are TRBV12-3 or TRBV12-4 and TRBJ1-5; 7 bases line up with TRBD1. The CDR3 has 15 amino acids. V lost 7 bases, J lost 0 bases, and 6 bases stayed unmatched. The CDR3 spells CASTLTGYSNQPQHF. In nucleotides, the CDR3 is TGTGCCAGCACCTTGACAGGGTATAGCAATCAGCCCCAGCATTTT.

V gene TRBV5-6 combines with J gene TRBJ2-7; D not certain. Trimming left V 2 bases short and J 0 bases short, with 15 bases between. The CDR3 consists of 16 residues. Per the germline V gene, CDR1 is SGHDT and CDR2 is YYEEEE. The CDR3 DNA reads TGTGCCAGCAGCTTCTTCCCCGAGATCGTCTCCTACGAGCAGTACTTC. This sequence encodes CASSFFPEIVSYEQYF.

This clonotype was detected only a few times. The chain uses TRBV10-1 and TRBJ2-3, with 10 nucleotides matching TRBD2. This CDR3 has 16 residues. Germline CDR1 WNHNN, CDR2 SYGVQD (reference sequence). After removal of 2 bases from V and 2 bases from J, the junction contained 4 bases not matched to a gene. The CDR3 DNA reads TGCGCCAGCAGTGAGGGACTAGCGGAACCCACAGATACGCAGTATTTT. Translation gives CASSEGLAEPTDTQYF.

This clonotype was recorded at least ten times. The chain has TRBV5-6 and TRBJ1-1; no clear D. Germline values: CDR1 SGHDT, CDR2 YYEEEE. Trimming shortened V by 4 bases and J by 2 bases, and 9 bases separated the two germline ends. The CDR3 contains 13 residues. CDR3 DNA sequence: TGTGCCAGCAGCATAACACTTAACACTGAAGCTTTCTTT. Protein: CASSITLNTEAFF.

This clonotype was found a few times. CDR3 in DNA: TGTGCCACCAGGGCCGGGACAAACACCGGGGAGCTGTTTTTT. Amino acid sequence: CATRAGTNTGELFF. This rearrangement joins TRBV24-1 to TRBJ2-2, with D maybe TRBD1 (6 bases). Germline CDR1 and CDR2: KGHDR and SFDVKD. Trimming took 7 bases from V and 2 from J, leaving 10 bases between them. The CDR3 loop spans 14 amino acids.

This clonotype was counted many times. This chain connects TRBV18 to TRBJ2-7; possible D gene TRBD1, 5 bases. Between the trimmed V and J ends, which lost 1 base and 2 bases, there was a span of 9 bases. The CDR3 length is 14 residues. The germline CDR1 and CDR2 sequences are KGHSH and LQKENI. The CDR3 reads CASSPRDSTYEQYF. DNA of the CDR3: TGTGCCAGCTCACCACGTGACAGCACCTACGAGCAGTACTTC.

This clonotype showed up just a few times. V gene TRBV20-1 combines with J gene TRBJ1-6; D remains unclear. The CDR3 extends over 13 amino acids. Germline CDR1 is DFQATT and CDR2 is SNEGSKA (reference sequence). Trimming took off 6 bases at V and 8 bases at J, with 14 bases between the two ends. CDR3 nucleotides: TGCAGTGCCAACATAGACGACTATTCACCCCTCCACTTT. The encoded protein is CSANIDDYSPLHF.

The table lists this clonotype with a count of one. The chain links TRBV28 to TRBJ1-2; the D gene is possibly TRBD1 (5 bases). CDR1 is MDHEN and CDR2 is SYDVKM in the germline V gene. The CDR3 contains 14 residues. V was trimmed by 6 bases and J by 4 bases, leaving 15 bases between them. Here the CDR3 reads CASSNQGTVYGYTF. The CDR3 DNA reads TGTGCCAGCAGCAACCAGGGTACAGTCTATGGCTACACCTTC.

The CDR3 nucleotides read TGCAGTGCTAGAGGGGAGGGCGGGAGAGAGGTAGATACGCAGTATTTT. Its translation: CSARGEGGREVDTQYF. The J gene is TRBJ2-3, the V gene TRBV20-1, with 7 positions matching TRBD2. Unmatched junction bases numbered 12, after V lost 1 base and J lost 5 bases. CDR3 size: 16 residues. Germline lookup yields CDR1 DFQATT and CDR2 SNEGSKA (reference sequence).

This clonotype was observed at least ten times. The chain joins TRBV18 to TRBJ1-3, with D possibly matching TRBD1 (5 bases). The V gene's germline CDR1 is KGHSH and CDR2 LQKENI. There are 16 residues in the CDR3. V lost 0 bases, J lost 2 bases, and 11 bases lay in between. This CDR3 is CASSPPSREAGNTIYF. Written as DNA, the CDR3 is TGTGCCAGCTCACCACCGTCCAGGGAGGCTGGAAACACCATATATTTT.

The chain joins TRBV7-9 to TRBJ2-5, with 12 bases matching TRBD2. CDR1 and CDR2 from the germline V gene are SEHNR and FQNEAQ (reference sequence). Trimming cost V 3 bases and J 10 bases; bases outside gene matches: 12. This CDR3 is built from 16 residues. The CDR3, as DNA: TGTGCCAGCAGCTTTAGGACTAGCGGGATTTTTAGAGGCCAGTACTTC. It specifies CASSFRTSGIFRGQYF.

This clonotype was picked up many times. The gene calls are TRBV6-1 and TRBJ2-5; no reliable D call. This CDR3 contains 13 residues. V was clipped by 3 bases and J by 1 base, with 6 bases between them. Germline V gene sequence: CDR1 MNHNS, CDR2 SASEGT. Written as DNA, the CDR3 is TGTGCCAGCAGTGACCGGACCCAAGAGACCCAGTACTTC. This gives the protein CASSDRTQETQYF.

A word on this clonotype: This could be a read error, since a much larger clone is one nucleotide away. The chain has TRBV6-5 and TRBJ2-1, with D perhaps matching TRBD1 or TRBD2 (5 bases each). CDR3 length: 15 amino acids. Germline V gene data show CDR1 as MNHEY and CDR2 as SVGAGI. The CDR3 DNA is TGTGCCAGCAGTTCGTATTCCCGAGGGGCAGATGAGCAGCTCTTC. This codes for CASSSYSRGADEQLF.

This clonotype was detected ten times or more. The chain recombines TRBV6-1 with TRBJ1-5; D not resolved. Trimming removed 4 bases at V and 3 bases at J, with 16 bases between. The V gene's germline CDR1 is MNHNS and CDR2 SASEGT. CDR3 length: 16 amino acids. The chain's CDR3 is CASSGLRPSDNQPQHF. CDR3 coding DNA: TGTGCCAGCAGTGGACTCCGACCCAGCGACAATCAGCCCCAGCATTTT.

This clonotype was seen ten or more times. This chain uses TRBV12-3 or TRBV12-4 with TRBJ1-1; weak D call: TRBD1 (6 bases). The CDR3 is 12 amino acids. Trimming pared 7 bases from V and 5 bases from J, leaving 11 bases between. The CDR3 DNA follows: TGTGCCAGCAATATAAGGGGGACTGAAGCTTTCTTT. Translation: CASNIRGTEAFF.

The chain uses TRBV20-1 and TRBJ2-1; the D is unclear. The CDR3 runs 13 residues. Germline V gene data show CDR1 as DFQATT and CDR2 as SNEGSKA (reference sequence). The CDR3 nucleotides read TGCAGGGCTCTGGCTACTTCCTACAATGAGCAGTTCTTC. Translating gives CRALATSYNEQFF.

In its sample, this clonotype was seen many times. The gene calls are TRBV29-1 and TRBJ2-7, with D perhaps TRBD1 (6 bases). V was clipped by 5 bases and J by 4 bases, with 12 bases between them. CDR1 SQVTM and CDR2 ANQGSEA come from the germline V gene. CDR3 length: 12 residues. DNA of the CDR3: TGCAGCGTTCGCAGGGGAGAATACGAGCAGTACTTC. Its translation: CSVRRGEYEQYF.

The rearrangement uses TRBV4-2 and TRBJ2-7, with 14 bases lining up with TRBD2. There are 15 residues in the CDR3. Germline V gene data show CDR1 as LGHNA and CDR2 as YNFKEQ. The V segment lost 4 bases and the J segment 4 bases; nucleotides outside the gene matches: 3. CDR3: CASSPGLAGVYEQYF. CDR3 coding DNA: TGTGCCAGCAGCCCGGGACTAGCGGGAGTGTACGAGCAGTACTTC.

This clonotype was detected only a few times. The rearrangement links TRBV28 to TRBJ2-7, with 14 bases identical to TRBD2. CDR3 length: 14 residues. The trim removed 7 bases at V and 10 bases at J, leaving 9 bases unmatched. Per the germline V gene, CDR1 is MDHEN and CDR2 is SYDVKM. The CDR3 sequence: CASTSPGLAGDQYF. CDR3 nucleotide sequence: TGTGCCAGCACCTCGCCGGGACTAGCGGGAGATCAGTACTTC.

This clonotype has a handful of counts. The chain combines TRBV5-6 with TRBJ2-7, with a tentative D call TRBD1 (5 bases). Germline V gives CDR1 SGHDT, CDR2 YYEEEE. With 0 bases removed from V and 6 bases from J, the gap between germline ends came to 10 bases. The CDR3 contains 13 residues. CDR3 amino acids: CASSLVQGSEQYF. DNA for the CDR3: TGTGCCAGCAGCTTGGTCCAGGGCAGCGAGCAGTACTTC.

In its sample, this clonotype was seen a few times. The rearrangement links TRBV2 to TRBJ1-2; 7 nucleotides align to TRBD1. The CDR3 is 16 amino acids. V dropped 4 bases and J dropped 5; count of bases not matched to a gene: 13. Germline V gene sequence: CDR1 SNHLY, CDR2 FYNNEI. The CDR3, as DNA: TGTGCCAGCAGTGGGAGAGACAGGGTGGGTTGGTATGGCTACACCTTC. The encoded protein is CASSGRDRVGWYGYTF.

Of note for this clonotype: This could be a read error, since a much larger clone is one nucleotide away. The chain uses TRBV12-3 or TRBV12-4 and TRBJ1-1; possibly TRBD1 for D (5 bases). This CDR3 contains 14 residues. The CDR3: CASRSQGMNAEAFF. For the CDR3, the DNA is TGTGCCAGCAGGAGCCAGGGCATGAACGCTGAAGCTTTCTTT.

The table lists this clonotype with many counts. The J gene is TRBJ1-1, the V gene TRBV5-1; D unclear. V shed 0 bases and J shed 0 bases, with 9 bases lying between them. The CDR3 consists of 15 residues. Germline V gives CDR1 SGHRS, CDR2 YFSETQ. For the CDR3, the DNA is TGCGCCAGCAGCTTGGAGGGCAGTATGAACACTGAAGCTTTCTTT. Amino acids: CASSLEGSMNTEAFF.

The CDR3 reads CATSDPGLVNTGELFF. The CDR3 coding sequence is TGTGCCACCAGTGATCCTGGACTGGTTAACACCGGGGAGCTGTTTTTT. The chain employs TRBV24-1 and TRBJ2-2, with a possible D match to TRBD2 (5 bases). V gave up 3 bases and J gave up 2 bases, with 12 bases separating them. Germline V lookup: CDR1 KGHDR, CDR2 SFDVKD. The CDR3 length is 16 residues.

This clonotype was recorded at least ten times. The chain uses TRBV5-1 and TRBJ2-5; 10 nucleotides align to TRBD1. The V gene's germline CDR1 is SGHRS and CDR2 YFSETQ. The trim removed 4 bases at V and 4 bases at J, leaving 4 bases unmatched. The CDR3 contains 14 residues. In DNA, the CDR3 is TGCGCCAGCAGCCCGGGGACAGGGGTAGAGACCCAGTACTTC. This sequence encodes CASSPGTGVETQYF. Variable domain in full (rest from reference TRBV5-1 and TRBJ2-5): KAGVTQTPRYLIKTRGQQVTLSCSPISGHRSVSWYQQTPGQGLQFLFEYFSETQRNKGNFPGRFSGRQFSNSRSEMNVSTLELGDSALYLCASSPGTGVETQYFGPGTRLLVL.

This clonotype was recorded at least ten times. The chain uses TRBV14 and TRBJ1-2; D call uncertain. Trimming took off 0 bases at V and 4 bases at J, with 6 bases between the two ends. Germline V gene sequence: CDR1 SGHDN, CDR2 FVKESK. The CDR3 has 13 amino acids. DNA of the CDR3: TGTGCCAGCAGCCAAGATCCCAGCTATGGCTACACCTTC. Residues: CASSQDPSYGYTF.